The TCR beta chain under discussion was sequenced for a study of beta chain features in type 1 diabetes. Study findings and constraints: Type 1 diabetes patients showed a moderate but significant shortening of TCRB CDR3s in all four CD4+ subsets.

Sequencing targeted expressed TCRB transcripts, as all isolated RNA had been reverse transcribed. Only in-frame clones appear in the TCRdb table, and some are missing; sequencing was by immunoSEQ multiplex PCR. The sample consists of about 160,000 clones, around 63% of them appearing once. V gave up 3 bases and J gave up 2 bases; unmatched junction bases: 2. This CDR3 comprises 13 residues. CDR1 and CDR2 from the germline V gene are SQVTM and ANQGSEA. To note about this clone: No antigen is known for it.

The V gene is TRBV29-1, the J gene TRBJ2-5, with 8 positions matching TRBD1. The sequenced material came from naive CD4+ T cells from blood. The source is a man aged 25 to 45 with type 1 diabetes. The CDR3 loop is CSVDRQGQETQYF. The CDR3 DNA reads as TGCAGCGTTGATCGACAGGGGCAAGAGACCCAGTACTTC.